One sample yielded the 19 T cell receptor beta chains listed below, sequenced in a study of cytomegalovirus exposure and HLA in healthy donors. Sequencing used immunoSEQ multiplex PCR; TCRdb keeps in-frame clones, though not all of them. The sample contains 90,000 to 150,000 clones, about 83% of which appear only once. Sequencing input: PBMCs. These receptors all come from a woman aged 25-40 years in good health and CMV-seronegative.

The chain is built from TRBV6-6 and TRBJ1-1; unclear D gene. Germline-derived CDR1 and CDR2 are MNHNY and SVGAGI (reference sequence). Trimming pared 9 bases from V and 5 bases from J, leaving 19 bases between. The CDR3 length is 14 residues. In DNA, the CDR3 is TGTGCCAGTTCTAGGAGAGAGAGAGATACTGAAGCTTTCTTT. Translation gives CASSRRERDTEAFF.

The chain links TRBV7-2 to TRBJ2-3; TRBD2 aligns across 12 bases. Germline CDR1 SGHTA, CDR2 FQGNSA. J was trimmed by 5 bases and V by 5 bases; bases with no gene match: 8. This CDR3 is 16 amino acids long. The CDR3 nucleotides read TGTGCCAGCAGCGACTGGACTAGCGGGGAAAGAGATACGCAGTATTTT. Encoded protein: CASSDWTSGERDTQYF.

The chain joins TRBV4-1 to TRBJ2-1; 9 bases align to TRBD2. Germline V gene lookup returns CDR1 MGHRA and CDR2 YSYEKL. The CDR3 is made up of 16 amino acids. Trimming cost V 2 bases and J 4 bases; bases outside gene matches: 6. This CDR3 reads CASSQQAGGGYNEQFF. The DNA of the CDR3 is TGCGCCAGCAGCCAACAAGCGGGGGGCGGGTACAATGAGCAGTTCTTC.

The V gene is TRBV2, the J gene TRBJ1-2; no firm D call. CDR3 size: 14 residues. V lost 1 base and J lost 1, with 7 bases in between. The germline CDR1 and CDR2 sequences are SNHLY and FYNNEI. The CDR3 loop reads CASSEENYNYGYTF. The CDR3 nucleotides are TGTGCCAGCAGTGAAGAAAATTATAACTATGGCTACACCTTC.

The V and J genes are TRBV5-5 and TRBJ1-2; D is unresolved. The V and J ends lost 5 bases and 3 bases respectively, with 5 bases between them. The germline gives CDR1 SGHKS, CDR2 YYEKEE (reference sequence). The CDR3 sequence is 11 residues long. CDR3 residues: CASSRDYGYTF. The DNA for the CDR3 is TGTGCCAGCAGTCGGGACTATGGCTACACCTTC.

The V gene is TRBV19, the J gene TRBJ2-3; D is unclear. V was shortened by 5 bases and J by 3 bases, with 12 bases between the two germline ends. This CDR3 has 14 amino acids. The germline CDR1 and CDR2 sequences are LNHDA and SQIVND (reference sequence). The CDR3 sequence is CASSYGFWTDTQYF. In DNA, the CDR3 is TGTGCCAGTAGTTACGGGTTTTGGACAGATACGCAGTATTTT.

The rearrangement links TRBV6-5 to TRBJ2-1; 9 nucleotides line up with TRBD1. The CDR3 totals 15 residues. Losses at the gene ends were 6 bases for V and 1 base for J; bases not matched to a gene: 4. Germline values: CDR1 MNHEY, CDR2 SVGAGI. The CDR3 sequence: CASRPGTGSYNEQFF. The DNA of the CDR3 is TGTGCCAGCAGACCCGGGACAGGGTCCTACAATGAGCAGTTCTTC.

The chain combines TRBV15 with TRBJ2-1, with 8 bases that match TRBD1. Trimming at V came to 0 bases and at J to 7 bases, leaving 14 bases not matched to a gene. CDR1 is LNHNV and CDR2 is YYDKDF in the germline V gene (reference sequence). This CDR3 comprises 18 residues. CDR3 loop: CATSRDLTIGTGENEQFF. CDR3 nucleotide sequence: TGTGCCACCAGCAGAGACCTTACAATCGGGACAGGTGAGAATGAGCAGTTCTTC.

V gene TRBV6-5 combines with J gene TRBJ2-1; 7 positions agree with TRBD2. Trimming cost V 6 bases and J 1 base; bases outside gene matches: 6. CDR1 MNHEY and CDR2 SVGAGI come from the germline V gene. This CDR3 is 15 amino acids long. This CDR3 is CASSPLANSYNEQFF. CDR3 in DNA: TGTGCCAGCAGCCCACTAGCGAATTCCTACAATGAGCAGTTCTTC.

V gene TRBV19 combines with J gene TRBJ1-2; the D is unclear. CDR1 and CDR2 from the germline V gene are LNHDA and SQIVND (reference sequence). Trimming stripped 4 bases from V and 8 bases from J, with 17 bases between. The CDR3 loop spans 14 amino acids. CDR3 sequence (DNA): TGTGCCAGTAGTAGCCAGGCGCCCCCGGGGGGCTACACCTTC. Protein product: CASSSQAPPGGYTF.

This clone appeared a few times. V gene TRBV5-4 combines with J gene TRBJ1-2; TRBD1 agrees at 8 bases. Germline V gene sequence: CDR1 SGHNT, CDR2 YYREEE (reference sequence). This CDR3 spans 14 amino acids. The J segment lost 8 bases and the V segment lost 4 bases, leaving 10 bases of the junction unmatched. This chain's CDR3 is CASSPGQGLDGYTF. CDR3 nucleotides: TGTGCCAGCAGCCCCGGACAGGGCCTGGACGGCTACACCTTC.

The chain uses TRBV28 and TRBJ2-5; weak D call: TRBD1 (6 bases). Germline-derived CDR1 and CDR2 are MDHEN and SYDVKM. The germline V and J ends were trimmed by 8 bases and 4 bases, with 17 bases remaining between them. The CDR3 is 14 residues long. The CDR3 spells CASSNTGLGETQYF. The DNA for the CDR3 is TGTGCCAGCTCTAACACAGGGTTAGGAGAGACCCAGTACTTC.

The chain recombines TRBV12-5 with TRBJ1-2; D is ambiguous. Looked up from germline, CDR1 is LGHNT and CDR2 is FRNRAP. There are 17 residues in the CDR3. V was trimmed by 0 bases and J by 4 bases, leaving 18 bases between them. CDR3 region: CASGLVLGRRDFYGYTF. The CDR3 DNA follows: TGTGCTAGTGGTTTGGTATTAGGGAGGCGGGATTTCTATGGCTACACCTTC. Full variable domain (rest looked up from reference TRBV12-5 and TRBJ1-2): DARVTQTPRHKVTEMGQEVTMRCQPILGHNTVFWYRQTMMQGLELLAYFRNRAPLDDSGMPKDRFSAEMPDATLATLKIQPSEPRDSAVYFCASGLVLGRRDFYGYTFGSGTRLTVV.

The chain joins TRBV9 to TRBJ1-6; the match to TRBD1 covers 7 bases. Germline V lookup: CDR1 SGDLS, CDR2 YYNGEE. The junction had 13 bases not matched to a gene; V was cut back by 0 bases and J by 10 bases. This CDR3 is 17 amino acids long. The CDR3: CASSVEGAGTEESPLHF. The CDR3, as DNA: TGTGCCAGCAGCGTAGAGGGGGCCGGGACAGAGGAATCACCCCTCCACTTT.

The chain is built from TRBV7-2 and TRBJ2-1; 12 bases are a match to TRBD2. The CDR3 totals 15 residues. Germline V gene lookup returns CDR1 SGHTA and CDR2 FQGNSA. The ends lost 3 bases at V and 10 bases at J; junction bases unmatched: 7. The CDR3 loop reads CASSLGLAGGLEQFF. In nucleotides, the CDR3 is TGTGCCAGCAGCTTGGGGCTAGCGGGGGGGCTGGAGCAGTTCTTC.

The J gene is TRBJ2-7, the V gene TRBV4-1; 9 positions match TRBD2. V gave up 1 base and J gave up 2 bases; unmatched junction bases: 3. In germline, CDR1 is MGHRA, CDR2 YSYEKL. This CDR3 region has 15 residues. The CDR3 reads CASSQGSGGTYEQYF. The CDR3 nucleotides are TGCGCCAGCAGCCAAGGTAGCGGGGGAACCTACGAGCAGTACTTC.

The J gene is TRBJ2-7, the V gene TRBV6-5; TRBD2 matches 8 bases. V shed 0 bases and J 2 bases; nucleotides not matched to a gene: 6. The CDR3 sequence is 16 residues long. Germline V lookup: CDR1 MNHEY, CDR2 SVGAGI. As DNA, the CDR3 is TGTGCCAGCAGTTACTCGACAGCGGGGGCCCCCTACGAGCAGTACTTC. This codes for CASSYSTAGAPYEQYF.

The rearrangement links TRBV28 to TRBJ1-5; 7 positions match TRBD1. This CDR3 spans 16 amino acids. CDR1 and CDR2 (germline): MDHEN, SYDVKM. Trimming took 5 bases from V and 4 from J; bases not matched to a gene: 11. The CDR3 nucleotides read TGTGCCAGCAGTCGACCGACCCGACAGGGAAATCAGCCCCAGCATTTT. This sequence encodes CASSRPTRQGNQPQHF.

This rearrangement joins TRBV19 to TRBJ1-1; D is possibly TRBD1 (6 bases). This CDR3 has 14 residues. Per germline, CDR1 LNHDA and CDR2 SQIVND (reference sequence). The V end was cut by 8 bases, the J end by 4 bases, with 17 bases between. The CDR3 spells CASRSLGGPTEAFF. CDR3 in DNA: TGTGCCAGTCGAAGTCTGGGGGGGCCCACTGAAGCTTTCTTT. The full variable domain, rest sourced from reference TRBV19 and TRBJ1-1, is DGGITQSPKYLFRKEGQNVTLSCEQNLNHDAMYWYRQDPGQGLRLIYYSQIVNDFQKGDIAEGYSVSREKKESFPLTVTSAQKNPTAFYLCASRSLGGPTEAFFGQGTRLTVV.